The 15 T cell receptor beta chains reported below all come from one sample, sequenced in a study of blood T cells in healthy people across ages. Then a second PCR, running roughly 6 to 12 cycles, was carried out with a sample-barcoded 5' primer and a J-beta primer mix. TCRdb reprocessed the 5' RACE reads via MiXCR and lists one record per CDR3 protein. The table has over 1,300,000 distinct CDR3 sequences, approximately 60% seen once. Sequenced sample: blood. The receptors were gathered from a man aged 18 to 29 in good health.

The V call is TRBV7-2, the J call TRBJ1-2; the match to TRBD1 covers 9 bases. The length of the CDR3 is 15 residues. V dropped 1 base and J dropped 7; count of bases not matched to a gene: 7. Germline V lookup: CDR1 SGHTA, CDR2 FQGNSA. The CDR3 here is CASSLVSYRGLGYTF. In DNA, the CDR3 is TGTGCCAGCAGCTTAGTGAGCTACAGGGGGCTTGGCTACACCTTC.

The sample holds a few counts of this clonotype. The CDR3 DNA sequence: TGTGCCACCAGTGGGGACTATGGCTACACCTTC. It specifies CATSGDYGYTF. This chain connects TRBV24-1 to TRBJ1-2; no clear D. Trimming took off 5 bases at V and 3 bases at J, with 3 bases between the two ends. Germline CDR1 and CDR2: KGHDR and SFDVKD. This CDR3 has 11 amino acids.

The chain couples TRBV7-2 to TRBJ2-3, with D possibly being TRBD1 (5 bases). Between the trimmed V and J ends, which lost 5 bases and 7 bases, there was a span of 13 bases. Looked up from germline, CDR1 is SGHTA and CDR2 is FQGNSA. The CDR3 loop spans 13 amino acids. Here the CDR3 DNA reads TGTGCCAGCAGCCCTCCGGACACTAATACGCAGTATTTT. Translated: CASSPPDTNTQYF. Filled out from reference TRBV7-2 and TRBJ2-3, the complete variable domain reads GAGVSQSPSNKVTEKGKDVELRCDPISGHTALYWYRQSLGQGLEFLIYFQGNSAPDKSGLPSDRFSAERTGGSVSTLTIQRTQQEDSAVYLCASSPPDTNTQYFGPGTRLTVL.

This clonotype was counted many times. This chain joins TRBV4-2 and TRBJ2-3; 10 positions match TRBD2. V was clipped by 2 bases and J by 2 bases; unmatched bases: 4. The CDR3 extends over 16 amino acids. Germline CDR1 is LGHNA and CDR2 is YNFKEQ. CDR3 in DNA: TGTGCCAGCAGCCAATTAGCGGGGGGCCTCACAGATACGCAGTATTTT. Amino acid sequence: CASSQLAGGLTDTQYF.

This clonotype was seen a handful of times. CDR3 protein: CASARSYEQYF. The CDR3 DNA sequence: TGTGCCAGCGCCCGGTCCTACGAGCAGTACTTC. J is TRBJ2-7 and V is TRBV7-9; D is unresolved. The CDR3 extends over 11 amino acids. V shed 8 bases and J shed 1 base, with 6 bases lying between them. Germline V lookup: CDR1 SEHNR, CDR2 FQNEAQ (reference sequence).

The gene calls are TRBV29-1 and TRBJ2-5, with 9 bases aligning to TRBD2. The J call is uncertain, as TRBJ2-7 better fits the DNA end. The CDR3 spans 12 residues. Per germline, CDR1 SQVTM and CDR2 ANQGSEA. CDR3 in amino acids: CSGVAGAYEQYF. The CDR3 region has the DNA TGCAGCGGAGTAGCGGGGGCCTACGAGCAGTACTTC.

This clonotype was counted only a few times. The rearrangement links TRBV6-1 to TRBJ2-3; unclear D gene. This CDR3 comprises 12 residues. V lost 7 bases and J lost 0, with 5 bases in between. Germline lookup yields CDR1 MNHNS and CDR2 SASEGT. The CDR3 is CASKASTDTQYF. CDR3 coding DNA: TGTGCCAGCAAGGCTAGCACAGATACGCAGTATTTT.

The chain is built from TRBV12-3 or TRBV12-4 and TRBJ2-5; TRBD2 matches 7 bases. Losses at the gene ends were 4 bases for V and 0 bases for J; bases not matched to a gene: 5. This CDR3 spans 15 amino acids. CDR3 sequence: CASSSRDYDQETQYF. Here the CDR3 DNA reads TGTGCCAGCAGTTCCCGGGACTATGACCAAGAGACCCAGTACTTC.

This chain joins TRBV24-1 and TRBJ2-3, with 11 nucleotides matching TRBD2. Germline CDR1 is KGHDR and CDR2 is SFDVKD. Unmatched junction bases numbered 1, after V lost 3 bases and J lost 3 bases. The CDR3 is made up of 15 amino acids. This CDR3 reads CATSDRTSGTDTQYF. The CDR3, as DNA: TGTGCCACCAGTGATAGGACTAGCGGGACAGATACGCAGTATTTT.

As regards this clonotype: An end of the junction differs from the germline gene, which may be a read error. The rearrangement links TRBV29-1 to TRBJ2-7, with TRBD2 matching 8 bases. The germline V gene has CDR1 SQVTM and CDR2 ANQGSEA. This CDR3 is built from 13 residues. CDR3 protein: CSVEGTSPYEQYF. In DNA form, the CDR3 reads TGCAGCGTCGAAGGGACTAGTCCGTACGAGCAGTACTTC.

The chain couples TRBV3-1 to TRBJ2-3; TRBD2 is a possible D gene (5 bases). CDR1 and CDR2 from the germline V gene are LGHDT and YNNKEL (reference sequence). The V end lost 0 bases, the J end lost 3 bases, and 10 bases lay between the germline ends. The CDR3 contains 15 residues. The CDR3 coding sequence is TGTGCCAGCAGCCAAGATATAGCGCAGACAGATACGCAGTATTTT. It specifies CASSQDIAQTDTQYF.

This clonotype was detected only once. This chain links TRBV7-9 with TRBJ2-1; D ambiguous. The germline V and J ends were trimmed by 3 bases and 0 bases, with 12 bases remaining between them. The CDR3 covers 16 residues. CDR1 and CDR2 (germline): SEHNR, FQNEAQ (reference sequence). The CDR3, as DNA: TGTGCCAGCAGCTTTGTATCCTTGAGCTCCTACAATGAGCAGTTCTTC. This sequence encodes CASSFVSLSSYNEQFF.

The CDR3 DNA reads TGCAGTGCTAGTTTTTCAGCGACAGGGTACGACGAGCAGTACTTC. As protein: CSASFSATGYDEQYF. The J gene is TRBJ2-5, the V gene TRBV20-1, with TRBD1 matching 7 bases. The J call is uncertain, as TRBJ2-7 better fits the DNA end. The CDR3 has 15 amino acids. Looked up from germline, CDR1 is DFQATT and CDR2 is SNEGSKA (reference sequence).

This chain links TRBV12-3 or TRBV12-4 with TRBJ1-1; perhaps TRBD1 as D (6 bases). Trimming took off 5 bases at V and 5 bases at J, with 15 bases between the two ends. This CDR3 is built from 14 residues. CDR3 sequence: CASSGTGSVTEAFF. The CDR3, as DNA: TGTGCCAGCAGTGGAACAGGGTCGGTGACTGAAGCTTTCTTT.

J is TRBJ2-2 and V is TRBV6-2 or TRBV6-3; D is ambiguous. Trimming stripped 8 bases from V and 5 bases from J, with 15 bases between. Germline V CDR1 and CDR2: MNHEY, SVGEGT. This CDR3 comprises 14 residues. The CDR3 DNA sequence: TGTGCCAGCGTTAGAACAGCAGGAACCGGGGAGCTGTTTTTT. Its protein is CASVRTAGTGELFF.